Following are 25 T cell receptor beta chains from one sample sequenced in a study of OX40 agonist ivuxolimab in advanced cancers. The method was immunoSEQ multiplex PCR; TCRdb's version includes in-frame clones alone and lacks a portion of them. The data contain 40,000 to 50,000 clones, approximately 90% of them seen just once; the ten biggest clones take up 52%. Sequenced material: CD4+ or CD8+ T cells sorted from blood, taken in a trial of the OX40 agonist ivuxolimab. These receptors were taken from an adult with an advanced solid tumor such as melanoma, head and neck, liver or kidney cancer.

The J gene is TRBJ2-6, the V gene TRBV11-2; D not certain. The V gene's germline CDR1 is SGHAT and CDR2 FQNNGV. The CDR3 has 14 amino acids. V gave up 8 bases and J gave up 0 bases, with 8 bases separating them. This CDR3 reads CASQTYSGANVLTF. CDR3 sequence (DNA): TGTGCCAGCCAAACTTACTCTGGGGCCAACGTCCTGACTTTC.

CDR3 nucleotides: TGTGCCAGCAGTCGCCGGGAGGACGGGGAGCTGTTTTTT. Its protein product is CASSRREDGELFF. V is TRBV2 and J is TRBJ2-2; 7 positions match TRBD2. In germline, CDR1 is SNHLY, CDR2 FYNNEI. The CDR3 contains 13 residues. Losses at the gene ends were 5 bases for V and 7 bases for J; bases not matched to a gene: 4.

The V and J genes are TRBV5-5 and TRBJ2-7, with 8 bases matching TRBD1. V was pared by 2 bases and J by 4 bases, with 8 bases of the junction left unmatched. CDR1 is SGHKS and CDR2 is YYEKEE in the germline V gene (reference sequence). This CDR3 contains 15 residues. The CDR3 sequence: CASSLPETGVYEQYF. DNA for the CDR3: TGTGCCAGCAGCTTACCAGAGACAGGGGTGTACGAGCAGTACTTC.

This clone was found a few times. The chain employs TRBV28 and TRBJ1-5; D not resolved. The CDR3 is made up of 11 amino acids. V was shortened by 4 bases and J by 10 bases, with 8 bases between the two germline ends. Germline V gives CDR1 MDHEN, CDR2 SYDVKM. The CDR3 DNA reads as TGTGCCAGCAGTTCCACACGACCCCAGCATTTT. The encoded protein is CASSSTRPQHF.

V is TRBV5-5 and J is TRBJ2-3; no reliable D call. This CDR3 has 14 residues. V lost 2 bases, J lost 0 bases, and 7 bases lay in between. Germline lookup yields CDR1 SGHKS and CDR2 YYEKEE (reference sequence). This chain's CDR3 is CASSFSSSTDTQYF. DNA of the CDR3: TGTGCCAGCAGCTTTTCCTCTAGCACAGATACGCAGTATTTT.

CDR3 sequence (DNA): TGTGCCAGCAGGGGAGGAGGCGGGTGGGAGACCCAGTACTTC. Residues: CASRGGGGWETQYF. The chain uses TRBV27 and TRBJ2-5; TRBD2 is a possible D gene (6 bases). CDR1 and CDR2 from the germline V gene are MNHEY and SMNVEV (reference sequence). The CDR3 length is 14 residues. Trimming stripped 6 bases from V and 5 bases from J, with 16 bases between.

The CDR3: CASSLSPGPGHGQYF. CDR3 in DNA: TGTGCCAGCAGTTTATCCCCAGGCCCAGGCCACGGGCAGTACTTC. The chain combines TRBV27 with TRBJ2-7; no definite D call. V lost 0 bases, J lost 9 bases, and 18 bases lay in between. Per the germline V gene, CDR1 is MNHEY and CDR2 is SMNVEV (reference sequence). The CDR3 has 15 amino acids.

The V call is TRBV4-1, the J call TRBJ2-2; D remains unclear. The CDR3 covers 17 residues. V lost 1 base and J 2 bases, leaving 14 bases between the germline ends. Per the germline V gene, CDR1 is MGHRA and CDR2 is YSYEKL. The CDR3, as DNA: TGCGCCAGCAGCCAAGTCAGCTGGCCAGCCAACACCGGGGAGCTGTTTTTT. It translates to CASSQVSWPANTGELFF.

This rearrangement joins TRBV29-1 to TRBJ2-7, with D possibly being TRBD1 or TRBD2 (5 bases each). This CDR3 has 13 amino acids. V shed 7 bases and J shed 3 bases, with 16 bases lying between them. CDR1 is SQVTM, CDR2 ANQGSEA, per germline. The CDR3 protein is CSASRDGYYEQYF. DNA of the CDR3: TGCAGCGCCTCTAGGGACGGTTACTACGAGCAGTACTTC.

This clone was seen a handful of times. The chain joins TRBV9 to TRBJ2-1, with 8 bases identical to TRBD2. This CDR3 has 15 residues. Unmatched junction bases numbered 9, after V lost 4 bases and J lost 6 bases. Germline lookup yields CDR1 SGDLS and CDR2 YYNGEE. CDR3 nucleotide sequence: TGTGCCAGCAGCCCCAGACTAGCGAGCAGCAATGAGCAGTTCTTC. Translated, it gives CASSPRLASSNEQFF.

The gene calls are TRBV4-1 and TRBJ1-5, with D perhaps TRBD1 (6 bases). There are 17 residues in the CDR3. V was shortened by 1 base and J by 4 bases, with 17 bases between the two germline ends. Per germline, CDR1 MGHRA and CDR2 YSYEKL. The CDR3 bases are TGCGCCAGCAGCCAAGGAAGGGGCAGGGGCCGAAATCAGCCCCAGCATTTT. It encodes CASSQGRGRGRNQPQHF.

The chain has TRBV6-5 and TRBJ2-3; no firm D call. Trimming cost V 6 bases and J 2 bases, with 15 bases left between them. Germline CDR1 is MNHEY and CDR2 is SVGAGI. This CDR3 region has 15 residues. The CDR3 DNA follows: TGTGCCAGCAGCATTTATGCTCCGGTCACAGATACGCAGTATTTT. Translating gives CASSIYAPVTDTQYF.

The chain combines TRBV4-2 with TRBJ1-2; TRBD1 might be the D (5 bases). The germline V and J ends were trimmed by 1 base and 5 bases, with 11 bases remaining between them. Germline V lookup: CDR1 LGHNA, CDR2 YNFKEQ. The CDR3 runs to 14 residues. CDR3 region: CASSQVEGPYGYTF. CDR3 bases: TGTGCCAGCAGCCAAGTAGAGGGGCCTTATGGCTACACCTTC.

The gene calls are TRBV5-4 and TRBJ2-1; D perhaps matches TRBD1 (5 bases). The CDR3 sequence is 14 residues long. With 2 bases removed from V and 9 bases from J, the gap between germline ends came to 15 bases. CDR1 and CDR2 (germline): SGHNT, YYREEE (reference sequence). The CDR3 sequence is CASSFSTQGSEQFF. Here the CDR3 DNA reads TGTGCCAGCAGCTTCTCAACTCAGGGTAGTGAGCAGTTCTTC. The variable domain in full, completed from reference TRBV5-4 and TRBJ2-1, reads ETGVTQSPTHLIKTRGQQVTLRCSSQSGHNTVSWYQQALGQGPQFIFQYYREEENGRGNFPPRFSGLQFPNYSSELNVNALELDDSALYLCASSFSTQGSEQFFGPGTRLTVL.

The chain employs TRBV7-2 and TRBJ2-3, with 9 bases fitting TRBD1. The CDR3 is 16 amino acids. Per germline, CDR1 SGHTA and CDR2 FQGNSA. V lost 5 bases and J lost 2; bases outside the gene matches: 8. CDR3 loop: CASSPTRDRVTDTQYF. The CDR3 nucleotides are TGTGCCAGCAGCCCTACGCGGGACAGGGTCACAGATACGCAGTATTTT.

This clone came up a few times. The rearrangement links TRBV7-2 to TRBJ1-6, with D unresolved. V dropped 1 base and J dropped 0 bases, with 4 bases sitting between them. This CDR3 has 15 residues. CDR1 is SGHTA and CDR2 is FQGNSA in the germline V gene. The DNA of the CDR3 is TGTGCCAGCAGCTTAGGGGGCTCCTATAATTCACCCCTCCACTTT. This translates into CASSLGGSYNSPLHF.

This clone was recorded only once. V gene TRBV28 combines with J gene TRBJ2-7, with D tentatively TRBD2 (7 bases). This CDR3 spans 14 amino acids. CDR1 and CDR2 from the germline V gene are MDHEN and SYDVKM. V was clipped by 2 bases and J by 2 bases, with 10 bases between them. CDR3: CASSLAGDTYEQYF. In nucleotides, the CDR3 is TGTGCCAGCAGTTTAGCGGGGGACACCTACGAGCAGTACTTC.

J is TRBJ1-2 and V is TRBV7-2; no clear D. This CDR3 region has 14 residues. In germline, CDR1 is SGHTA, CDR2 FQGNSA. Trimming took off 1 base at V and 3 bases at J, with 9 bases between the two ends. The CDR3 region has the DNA TGTGCCAGCAGCTTAGGAAACTCGTACTATGGCTACACCTTC. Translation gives CASSLGNSYYGYTF.

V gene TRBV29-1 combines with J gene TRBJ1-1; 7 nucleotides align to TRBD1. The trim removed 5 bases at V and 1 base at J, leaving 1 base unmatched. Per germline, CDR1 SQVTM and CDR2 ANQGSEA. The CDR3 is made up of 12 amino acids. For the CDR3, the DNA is TGCAGCGTTAGGACAGGGAACACTGAAGCTTTCTTT. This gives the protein CSVRTGNTEAFF. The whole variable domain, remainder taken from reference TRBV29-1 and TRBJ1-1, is SAVISQKPSRDICQRGTSLTIQCQVDSQVTMMFWYRQQPGQSLTLIATANQGSEATYESGFVIDKFPISRPNLTFSTLTVSNMSPEDSSIYLCSVRTGNTEAFFGQGTRLTVV.

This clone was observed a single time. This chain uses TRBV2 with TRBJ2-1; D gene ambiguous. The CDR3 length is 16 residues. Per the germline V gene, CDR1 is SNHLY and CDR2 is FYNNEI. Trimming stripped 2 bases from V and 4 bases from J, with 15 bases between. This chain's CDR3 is CASSESGTSSYNEQFF. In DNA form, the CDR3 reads TGTGCCAGCAGTGAATCGGGCACCTCCAGTTACAATGAGCAGTTCTTC.

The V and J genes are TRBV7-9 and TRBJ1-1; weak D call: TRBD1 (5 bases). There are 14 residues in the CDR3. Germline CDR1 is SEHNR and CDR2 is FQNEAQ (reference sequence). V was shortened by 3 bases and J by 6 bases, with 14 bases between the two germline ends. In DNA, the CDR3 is TGTGCCAGCAGCTTCGAGATTGTCAGGGCTGAAGCTTTCTTT. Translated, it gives CASSFEIVRAEAFF. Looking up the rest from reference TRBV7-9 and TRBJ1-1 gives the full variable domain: DTGVSQNPRHKITKRGQNVTFRCDPISEHNRLYWYRQTLGQGPEFLTYFQNEAQLEKSRLLSDRFSAERPKGSFSTLEIQRTEQGDSAMYLCASSFEIVRAEAFFGQGTRLTVV.

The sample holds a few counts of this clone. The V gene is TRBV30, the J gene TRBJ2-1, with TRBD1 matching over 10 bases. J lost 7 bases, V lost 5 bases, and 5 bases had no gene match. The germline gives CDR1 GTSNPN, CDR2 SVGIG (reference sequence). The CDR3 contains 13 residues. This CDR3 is CAWRSGQGNEQFF. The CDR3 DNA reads TGTGCCTGGCGATCGGGACAGGGGAATGAGCAGTTCTTC.

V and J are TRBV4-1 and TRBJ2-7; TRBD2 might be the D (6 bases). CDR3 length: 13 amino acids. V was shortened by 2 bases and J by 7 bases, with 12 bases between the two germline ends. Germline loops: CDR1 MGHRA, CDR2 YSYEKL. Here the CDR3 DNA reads TGCGCCAGCAGCCAACGGGACTCGCCTGAGCAGTACTTC. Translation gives CASSQRDSPEQYF.

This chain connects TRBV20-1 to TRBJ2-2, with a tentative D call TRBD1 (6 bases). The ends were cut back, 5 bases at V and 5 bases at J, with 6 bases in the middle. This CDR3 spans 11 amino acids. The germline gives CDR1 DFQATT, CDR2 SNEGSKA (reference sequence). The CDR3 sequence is CSAGQTGELFF. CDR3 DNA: TGCAGTGCTGGACAGACCGGGGAGCTGTTTTTT.

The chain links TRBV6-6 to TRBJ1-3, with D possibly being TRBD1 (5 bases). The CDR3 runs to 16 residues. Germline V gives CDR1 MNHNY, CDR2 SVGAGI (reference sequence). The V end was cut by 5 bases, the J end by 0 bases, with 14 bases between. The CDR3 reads CASSPQGALSGNTIYF. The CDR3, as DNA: TGTGCCAGCAGTCCCCAGGGAGCTCTCTCTGGAAACACCATATATTTT.